This T cell receptor beta chain came from a study of cytomegalovirus exposure and HLA in healthy donors. Broader study findings: Judged likely to be a sequencing artifact was a cluster of highly shared sequence variants.

Details on this clone: No antigen is known for it.

This CDR3 is 15 amino acids long. V was trimmed by 0 bases and J by 6 bases, leaving 15 bases between them. The germline gives CDR1 SGDLS, CDR2 YYNGEE. PCR amplification relied on 60 Vbeta primers (plus 13 Jbeta primers). TCRdb's copy holds only in-frame clones and misses some; the assay was immunoSEQ multiplex PCR. The sample includes approximately 250,000 clones, approximately 84% of them seen just once. Sequencing was done on a sample of PBMCs. The TCR was taken from a girl aged 2 to 10 in good health and CMV-seronegative. V is TRBV9 and J is TRBJ2-5, with D hard to call. The CDR3, as DNA: TGTGCCAGCAGCGTAGCCCCAACGGATGGGCAGACCCAGTACTTC. This translates into CASSVAPTDGQTQYF.